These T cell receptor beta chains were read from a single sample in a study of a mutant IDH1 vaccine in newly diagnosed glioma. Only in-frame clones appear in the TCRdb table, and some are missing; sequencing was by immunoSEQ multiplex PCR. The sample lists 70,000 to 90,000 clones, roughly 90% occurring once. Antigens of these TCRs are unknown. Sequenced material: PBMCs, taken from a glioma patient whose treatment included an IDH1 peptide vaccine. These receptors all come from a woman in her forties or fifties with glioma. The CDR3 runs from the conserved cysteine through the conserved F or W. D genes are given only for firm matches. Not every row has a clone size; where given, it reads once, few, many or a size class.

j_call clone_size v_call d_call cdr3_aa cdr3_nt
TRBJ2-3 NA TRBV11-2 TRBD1 CASSSGTVSTDTQYF TGTGCCAGCAGCTCCGGGACAGTTAGCACAGATACGCAGTATTTT
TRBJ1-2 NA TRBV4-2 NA CASSSTPGTLGGYTF TGTGCCAGCAGCTCTACCCCCGGGACTTTAGGTGGCTACACCTTC
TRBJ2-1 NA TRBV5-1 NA CASSFRGLAVNNEQFF TGCGCCAGCAGCTTCAGGGGGCTAGCGGTGAACAATGAGCAGTTCTTC
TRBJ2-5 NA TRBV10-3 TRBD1 CATQRGGQGGETQYF TGTGCCACCCAACGGGGGGGACAGGGGGGAGAGACCCAGTACTTC
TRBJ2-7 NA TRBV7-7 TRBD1 CASSPTGGSYEQYF TGTGCTAGCAGTCCAACAGGGGGGTCCTACGAGCAGTACTTC
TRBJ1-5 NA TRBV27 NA CASRVGASNQPQHF TGTGCCAGCAGGGTAGGTGCGAGCAATCAGCCCCAGCATTTT
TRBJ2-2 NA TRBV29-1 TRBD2 CSVAGLAGGPRTGELFF TGCAGCGTTGCGGGACTAGCGGGAGGGCCGAGGACCGGGGAGCTGTTTTTT
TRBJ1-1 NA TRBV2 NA CASKWDPGLNTEAFF TGTGCCAGCAAGTGGGACCCGGGTCTGAACACTGAAGCTTTCTTT
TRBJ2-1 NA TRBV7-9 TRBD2 CASSSLYSGKTYNEQFF TGTGCCAGCAGCTCCCTATATAGCGGGAAAACTTACAATGAGCAGTTCTTC
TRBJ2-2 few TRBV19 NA CASLPGRGIGTGELFF TGTGCCAGTTTACCTGGGAGGGGGATCGGCACCGGGGAGCTGTTTTTT
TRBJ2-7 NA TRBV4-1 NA CASSQAFQFSYEQYF TGCGCCAGCAGCCAAGCATTCCAATTCTCCTACGAGCAGTACTTC
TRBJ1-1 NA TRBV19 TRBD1 CASRSTGLNTEAFF TGTGCCAGTAGATCGACAGGGCTGAACACTGAAGCTTTCTTT
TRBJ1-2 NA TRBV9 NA CASSVGGGGGYTF TGTGCCAGCAGCGTAGGTGGAGGAGGGGGCTACACCTTC
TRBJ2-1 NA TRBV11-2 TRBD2 CASSLAGTSGYNEQFF TGTGCCAGCAGCTTAGCGGGGACTAGCGGTTACAATGAGCAGTTCTTC
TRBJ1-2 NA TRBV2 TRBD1 CASSFTGTEYGYTF TGTGCCAGCAGTTTTACCGGGACAGAGTATGGCTACACCTTC
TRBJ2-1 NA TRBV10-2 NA CASSVVALSYNEQFF TGCGCCAGCAGTGTCGTCGCTCTCTCCTACAATGAGCAGTTCTTC
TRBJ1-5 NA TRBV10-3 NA CATGHRDNQPQHF TGTGCCACGGGTCACAGGGACAATCAGCCCCAGCATTTT
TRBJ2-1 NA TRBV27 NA CASSERGPIYNEQFF TGTGCCAGCAGTGAAAGGGGCCCTATATACAATGAGCAGTTCTTC
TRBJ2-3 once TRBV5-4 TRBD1 CASSGGTGLFSSTDTQYF TGTGCCAGCAGCGGAGGGACAGGGTTATTCTCTAGCACAGATACGCAGTATTTT
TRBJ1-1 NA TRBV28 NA CASSQTTANTEAFF TGTGCCAGCAGTCAGACGACGGCTAACACTGAAGCTTTCTTT
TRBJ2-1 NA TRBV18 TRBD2 CASSPRRGDNEQFF TGTGCCAGCTCACCACGGCGGGGGGACAATGAGCAGTTCTTC
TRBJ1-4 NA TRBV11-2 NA CASTSQGATNEKLFF TGTGCCAGCACCTCGCAGGGTGCAACTAATGAAAAACTGTTTTTT
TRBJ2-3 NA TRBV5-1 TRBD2 CASSLLAGEDTQYF TGCGCCAGCAGCTTGCTAGCGGGAGAAGATACGCAGTATTTT
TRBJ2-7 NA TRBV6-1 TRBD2 CASSGAGGPLEQYF TGTGCCAGCAGTGGAGCGGGAGGGCCCTTAGAGCAGTACTTC
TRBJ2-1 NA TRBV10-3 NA CAISEWQSSYNEQFF TGTGCCATCAGTGAGTGGCAGAGCTCCTACAATGAGCAGTTCTTC
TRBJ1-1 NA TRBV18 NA CASSQGRGAPWEAFF TGTGCCAGCTCTCAGGGCAGGGGTGCCCCGTGGGAAGCTTTCTTT
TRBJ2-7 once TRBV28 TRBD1 CASSSPGQGRPYEQYF TGTGCCAGCAGCTCCCCGGGACAGGGTAGGCCCTACGAGCAGTACTTC
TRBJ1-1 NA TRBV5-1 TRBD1 CASSPRGTGELAAFF TGCGCCAGCAGCCCTCGGGGGACAGGGGAGCTGGCGGCTTTCTTT
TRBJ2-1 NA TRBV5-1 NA CASSLKGSSYNEQFF TGCGCCAGCAGCTTGAAGGGTTCTTCCTACAATGAGCAGTTCTTC
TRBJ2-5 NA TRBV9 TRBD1 CASSLRTGGETQYF TGTGCCAGCAGCCTCCGGACAGGAGGAGAGACCCAGTACTTC
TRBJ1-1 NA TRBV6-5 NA CASSRWTAQNTEAFF TGTGCCAGCAGTCGGTGGACAGCCCAGAACACTGAAGCTTTCTTT
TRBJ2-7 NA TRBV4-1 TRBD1 CASSQAPGQGYEQYF TGCGCCAGCAGCCAAGCCCCCGGACAGGGCTACGAGCAGTACTTC
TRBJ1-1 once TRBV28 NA CASSPGTSNTEAFF TGTGCCAGCAGTCCCGGGACCTCGAACACTGAAGCTTTCTTT
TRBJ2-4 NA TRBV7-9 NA CASSLDLVAIQYF TGTGCCAGCAGCTTAGACCTAGTTGCGATTCAGTACTTC
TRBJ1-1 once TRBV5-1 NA CASSFKGTEAFF TGCGCCAGCAGCTTCAAGGGAACTGAAGCTTTCTTT
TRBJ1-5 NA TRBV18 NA CASSPVPGNQPQHF TGTGCCAGCTCCCCCGTGCCCGGCAATCAGCCCCAGCATTTT
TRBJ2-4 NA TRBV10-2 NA CASSADLGLNIQYF TGCGCCAGCAGTGCTGACTTAGGGTTGAACATTCAGTACTTC
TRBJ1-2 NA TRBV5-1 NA CASSLGGRGDGYTF TGCGCCAGCAGCTTGGGGGGCAGGGGAGATGGCTACACCTTC
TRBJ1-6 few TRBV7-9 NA CASSRAGSNSPLHF TGTGCCAGCAGCCGTGCAGGGTCGAATTCACCCCTCCACTTT
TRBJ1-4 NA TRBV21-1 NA CASIREREGNEKLFF TGTGCCAGCATCAGGGAGAGGGAGGGTAATGAAAAACTGTTTTTT
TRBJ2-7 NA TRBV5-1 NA CASSLGIHEQYF TGCGCCAGCAGCTTGGGGATCCACGAGCAGTACTTC
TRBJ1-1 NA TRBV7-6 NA CASSLQMNTEAFF TGTGCCAGCAGCCTCCAGATGAACACTGAAGCTTTCTTT
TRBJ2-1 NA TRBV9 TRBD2 CASKVDLAGDEQFF TGTGCCAGCAAAGTAGACCTAGCGGGAGATGAGCAGTTCTTC
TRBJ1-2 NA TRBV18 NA CASSPPGGVSGYTF TGTGCCAGCTCACCCCCTGGCGGGGTCTCTGGCTACACCTTC
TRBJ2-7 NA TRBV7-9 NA CASSLAAAYEQYF TGTGCCAGCAGCTTGGCCGCAGCGTACGAGCAGTACTTC
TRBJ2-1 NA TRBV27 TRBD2 CASTILAGSYNEQFF TGTGCCAGCACCATACTAGCGGGCTCCTACAATGAGCAGTTCTTC
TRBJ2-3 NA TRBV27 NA CASSFQGGGPTDTQYF TGTGCCAGCAGCTTCCAGGGGGGGGGCCCCACAGATACGCAGTATTTT
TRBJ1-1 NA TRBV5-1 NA CASSLTVTTEAFF TGCGCCAGCAGCTTGACCGTAACCACTGAAGCTTTCTTT
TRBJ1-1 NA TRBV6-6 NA CASSYGQGQTEAFF TGTGCCAGCAGTTACGGGCAGGGGCAAACTGAAGCTTTCTTT
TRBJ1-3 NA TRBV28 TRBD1 CASSLGQEGSGNTIYF TGTGCCAGCAGTTTGGGACAGGAGGGCTCTGGAAACACCATATATTTT
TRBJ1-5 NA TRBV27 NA CASSYAGTRQPQHF TGTGCCAGCAGTTATGCAGGGACAAGGCAGCCCCAGCATTTT
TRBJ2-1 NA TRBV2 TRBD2 CASSAGLAGIEQFF TGTGCCAGCAGCGCGGGACTAGCGGGAATTGAGCAGTTCTTC
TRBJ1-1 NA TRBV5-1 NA CASSLDGLGTEAFF TGCGCCAGCAGCTTGGACGGTCTTGGGACTGAAGCTTTCTTT
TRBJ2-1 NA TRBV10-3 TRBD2 CAIRGLAGGRYNEQFF TGTGCCATCAGGGGACTAGCGGGAGGGCGGTACAATGAGCAGTTCTTC